Reported below is one T cell receptor (beta chain). What it binds is not known. The data are from a study of T cells in Graves' hyperthyroidism and ophthalmopathy. Findings and limits, study-wide: Blood shared most expanded thyroid clonotypes above 0.001.

Among the patients, aged 18 to 65, hyperthyroidism was newly diagnosed and had lasted under 2 months. Fresh peripheral blood, 7.5 to 10 ml of it, supplied the PBMCs. The V end lost 8 bases, the J end lost 3 bases, and 19 bases lay between the germline ends. This CDR3 comprises 15 residues. Germline CDR1 LNHNV, CDR2 YYDKDF (reference sequence). The investigators amplified TCR beta CDR3 regions from RNA transcripts. The primer set for the first-round RT-PCR of the TCR CDR3 was HTBI. TCRdb itself ran the multiplex PCR reads through MiXCR, one entry per CDR3 protein. The data contain around 430,000 distinct CDR3 sequences, 15% of them singletons.

The chain is built from TRBV15 and TRBJ1-1; D is perhaps TRBD1 (6 bases). The receptor comes from a woman aged 25 to 39 with Graves' hyperthyroidism. Material: blood. CDR3 DNA sequence: TGTGCCACCGTGCCCCGGGCAGGGGTGGACACTGAAGCTTTCTTT. Encoded protein: CATVPRAGVDTEAFF. The variable domain in full, with the rest retrieved from reference TRBV15 and TRBJ1-1, is DAMVIQNPRYQVTQFGKPVTLSCSQTLNHNVMYWYQQKSSQAPKLLFHYYDKDFNNEADTPDNFQSRRPNTSFCFLDIRSPGLGDTAMYLCATVPRAGVDTEAFFGQGTRLTVV.